This TCR beta chain originates from a study of identical twins. This clonotype was seen only a few times. Its cognate antigen is unknown. Points from the study as a whole: Shared out-of-frame alpha sequences (those common to twins) showed excess low generation probability.

TCRdb ran MiXCR on the 5' RACE reads and lists one entry per CDR3 protein. The sample consists of about 720,000 distinct CDR3 sequences, about 20% of them appearing once. Healthy Caucasians supplied all donations. In addition, the sample was reused for a study of T cells expressing NK-cell markers. From that study: Repertoire data for TCR beta were derived from sorted T cells (CD3+CD56+NKG2C+, CD3+CD56+NKG2C- and CD3+CD56-NKG2C+). The study found these clonotypes also leading the CD3+CD56-NKG2C+ fraction in several donors.

The sequence was collected from a woman aged 18-30 years in good health. The specimen sequenced was PBMCs.

The CDR3 DNA is TGCAGTGCTAGTTCCAGGGGGAACACCGGGGAGCTGTTTTTT. It yields the protein CSASSRGNTGELFF. V and J are TRBV20-1 and TRBJ2-2, with a possible D match to TRBD1 (6 bases). V lost 3 bases to trimming and J lost 1 base, with 9 bases between them. This CDR3 has 14 residues. Germline V gene data show CDR1 as DFQATT and CDR2 as SNEGSKA (reference sequence).